Shown below are 9 T cell receptor beta chains from a single sample sequenced in a study of neoadjuvant anti-PD-1 for oral cavity cancer (dated by TCRdb to the early 2020s). Library generation was performed with the immunoSEQ multiplex PCR assay. What TCRdb holds here is the immuneACCESS table cut down to in-frame rearrangements. Part of the clones is not present; checked against another copy, under half of the missing clones reflect an unresolved V gene, and the others are unexplained. This sample gives approximately 13,000 clones in total; around 66% of them show up just once. Jointly, the top ten make up approximately 3% of the sample. In the paper's terms, the time point label means: after neoadjuvant nivolumab, at surgical resection. The sequences come from PBMCs, collected after nivolumab (anti-PD-1) treatment. The receptor source for this set is a person aged 35-80 years with oral cavity squamous cell carcinoma.

This clone has just one count. This sequence joins TRBV10-1 and TRBJ2-2, with TRBD1 matching 8 bases. The germline gives CDR1 WNHNN, CDR2 SYGVQD (reference sequence). With 7 bases clipped from V and 5 bases from J, the junction kept 6 bases outside the gene matches. The CDR3 runs 14 residues. CDR3 loop: CASTSGGMTGELFF. The DNA of the CDR3 is TGCGCCAGCACGTCAGGGGGCATGACCGGGGAGCTGTTTTTT.

This sequence joins TRBV6-5 and TRBJ2-7; TRBD1 might be the D (6 bases). Deletions cut 6 bases from V and 6 bases from J, with 15 bases between. Germline V gene sequence: CDR1 MNHEY, CDR2 SVGAGI. The CDR3 sequence is 13 residues long. The CDR3 DNA reads as TGTGCCAGCAGCTCGGACAGTTCCGGCGAGCAGTACTTC. This gives the protein CASSSDSSGEQYF.

There are a few counts of this clone. The V call is TRBV10-1, the J call TRBJ2-7; 8 nucleotides agree with TRBD1. CDR1 is WNHNN, CDR2 SYGVQD, per germline (reference sequence). The CDR3 runs 14 residues. J lost 6 bases, V lost 2 bases, and 6 bases had no gene match. CDR3 nucleotides: TGCGCCAGCAGTGAGGACAGGGGCGTTGGCGAGCAGTACTTC. Protein sequence: CASSEDRGVGEQYF.

This clone was counted between two and nine times. This chain joins TRBV6-1 and TRBJ1-2, with D unclear. The V gene lost 4 bases and the J gene lost 1 base, with 7 bases spanning the gap. The CDR3 has 13 residues. Germline lookup yields CDR1 MNHNS and CDR2 SASEGT. In DNA form, the CDR3 reads TGTGCCAGCAGTGCTTCATATAACTATGGCTACACCTTC. Amino acid sequence: CASSASYNYGYTF.

The rearrangement joins TRBV5-1 to TRBJ2-7; D is possibly TRBD1 (6 bases). The germline gives CDR1 SGHRS, CDR2 YFSETQ. The CDR3 has 14 amino acids. Trimming removed 3 bases from V and 6 bases from J, with 16 bases in between. The CDR3 bases are TGCGCCAGCAGCTCCGGGATAGGGGGTAGCGAGCAGTACTTC. This sequence encodes CASSSGIGGSEQYF.

This sequence joins TRBV15 and TRBJ2-1, with TRBD1 as a possible D gene (5 bases). The CDR3 loop spans 19 amino acids. The V end was cut by 0 bases, the J end by 0 bases, with 18 bases between. The germline V gene encodes CDR1 LNHNV and CDR2 YYDKDF (reference sequence). CDR3 residues: CATSRDRTGYSDSYNEQFF. As DNA, the CDR3 is TGTGCCACCAGCAGAGATCGCACAGGCTATTCAGACTCCTACAATGAGCAGTTCTTC. Full variable domain (outside the CDR3, taken from reference TRBV15 and TRBJ2-1): DAMVIQNPRYQVTQFGKPVTLSCSQTLNHNVMYWYQQKSSQAPKLLFHYYDKDFNNEADTPDNFQSRRPNTSFCFLDIRSPGLGDTAMYLCATSRDRTGYSDSYNEQFFGPGTRLTVL.

The chain is built from TRBV6-1 and TRBJ2-3; D gene ambiguous. The CDR3 covers 10 residues. Trimming took 6 bases from V and 10 from J, leaving 8 bases between them. Germline lookup yields CDR1 MNHNS and CDR2 SASEGT. The CDR3 DNA reads as TGTGCCAGCAGACGAGTGGCGCAGTATTTT. This translates into CASRRVAQYF.

The chain has TRBV5-6 and TRBJ2-3; 12 bases map to TRBD2. The CDR3 length is 16 residues. V lost 0 bases to trimming and J lost 5 bases; unmatched junction nucleotides: 4. The germline gives CDR1 SGHDT, CDR2 YYEEEE. As DNA, the CDR3 is TGTGCCAGCAGCTTGGGACTAGCGGGAGTATTAGATACGCAGTATTTT. It translates to CASSLGLAGVLDTQYF.

CDR3 sequence reads: CAWSSTSGSNYNEQFF. The CDR3 DNA reads as TGTGCCTGGAGTTCGACTAGCGGGAGTAACTACAATGAGCAGTTCTTC. This sequence joins TRBV30 and TRBJ2-1; 12 nucleotides align to TRBD2. The trim removed 2 bases at V and 3 bases at J, leaving 5 bases unmatched. Germline-derived CDR1 and CDR2 are GTSNPN and SVGIG (reference sequence). CDR3 length: 16 amino acids.